These 18 T cell receptor beta chains were all obtained from the same sample, sequenced in a study of shared T cell receptors in the human thymus. The data were produced by immunoSEQ multiplex PCR, yet TCRdb's version contains in-frame clones alone and is incomplete. The sample includes hundreds of thousands of clones, more than 70% of them seen just once. This sample was shared with a second study, whose subject was human thymus T cells.

The source material was thymocytes. Receptors originate from a boy in the first two years of life with a congenital heart defect.

J is TRBJ1-6 and V is TRBV4-1, with 7 bases lining up with TRBD1. Germline V gene data show CDR1 as MGHRA and CDR2 as YSYEKL. Trimming removed 2 bases from V and 6 bases from J; junction bases left unmatched: 7. The CDR3 is made up of 16 amino acids. The CDR3 reads CASSQTPGQINSPLHF. CDR3 coding DNA: TGCGCCAGCAGCCAAACACCGGGACAGATTAATTCACCCCTCCACTTT.

V gene TRBV6-5 combines with J gene TRBJ1-6; no firm D call. V gave up 6 bases and J gave up 0 bases, with 9 bases separating them. The CDR3 contains 15 residues. The germline gives CDR1 MNHEY, CDR2 SVGAGI. The CDR3 region is CASSSRDSYNSPLHF. The CDR3 coding sequence is TGTGCCAGCAGCTCCCGAGACTCCTATAATTCACCCCTCCACTTT.

A note on this clone: The junction and the germline gene differ at one end; a read error may be behind it. J is TRBJ2-5 and V is TRBV7-9; TRBD2 agrees at 13 bases. This CDR3 spans 18 amino acids. Germline V CDR1 and CDR2: SEHNR, FQNEAQ (reference sequence). CDR3 nucleotides: TGTGCCAGCAGCTCTCACGGGACTAGCGGGGATGTACAAGAGGCCCAGTACTTC. It encodes CASSSHGTSGDVQEAQYF.

Concerning this clone: Within the sample, other DNA sequences also encode this same CDR3. The rearrangement uses TRBV28 and TRBJ2-3, with D maybe TRBD2 (6 bases). Trimming pared 2 bases from V and 3 bases from J, leaving 6 bases between. Germline CDR1 MDHEN, CDR2 SYDVKM. The CDR3 has 13 amino acids. The DNA for the CDR3 is TGTGCCAGCAGTTTAGCGGGGACAGATACGCAGTATTTT. It is translated as CASSLAGTDTQYF. Using reference TRBV28 and TRBJ2-3 for the parts outside the CDR3, the full variable domain is DVKVTQSSRYLVKRTGEKVFLECVQDMDHENMFWYRQDPGLGLRLIYFSYDVKMKEKGDIPEGYSVSREKKERFSLILESASTNQTSMYLCASSLAGTDTQYFGPGTRLTVL.

The rearrangement links TRBV27 to TRBJ1-2, with D unresolved. Per the germline V gene, CDR1 is MNHEY and CDR2 is SMNVEV (reference sequence). Trimming left V 5 bases short and J 0 bases short, with 16 bases between. The CDR3 sequence is 16 residues long. The CDR3 DNA follows: TGTGCCAGCAGTCCCATACCTTACAGCCCTAACTATGGCTACACCTTC. Amino acid sequence: CASSPIPYSPNYGYTF.

This clone appeared once. The rearrangement joins TRBV29-1 to TRBJ2-7, with a weak D call TRBD2 (6 bases). CDR1 is SQVTM, CDR2 ANQGSEA, per germline. The length of the CDR3 is 13 residues. The V end was cut by 6 bases, the J end by 0 bases, with 12 bases between. Here the CDR3 DNA reads TGCAGCGTCAGGGACTTTACCTCCTACGAGCAGTACTTC. This sequence encodes CSVRDFTSYEQYF.

The rearrangement uses TRBV5-1 and TRBJ2-7; a weak D match, TRBD1 (6 bases). Trimming removed 2 bases from V and 7 bases from J, with 7 bases in between. The CDR3 length is 11 residues. In germline, CDR1 is SGHRS, CDR2 YFSETQ. CDR3 sequence: CASSFTGEQYF. In nucleotides, the CDR3 is TGCGCCAGCAGCTTTACAGGGGAGCAGTACTTC. The entire variable domain, with the rest obtained from reference TRBV5-1 and TRBJ2-7, is as follows: KAGVTQTPRYLIKTRGQQVTLSCSPISGHRSVSWYQQTPGQGLQFLFEYFSETQRNKGNFPGRFSGRQFSNSRSEMNVSTLELGDSALYLCASSFTGEQYFGPGTRLTVT.

This chain joins TRBV5-3 and TRBJ2-4; tentative D call: TRBD2 (5 bases). TRBV5-3 is sorted into the ORF group, with uncertain function. The V gene lost 0 bases and the J gene lost 8 bases, with 12 bases spanning the gap. This CDR3 has 14 residues. CDR3 DNA sequence: TGTGCCAGAAGCTTGGGTTGGGAGCACTACATTCAGTACTTC. This encodes CARSLGWEHYIQYF.

The chain has TRBV10-1 and TRBJ2-2; TRBD1 might be the D (5 bases). Germline V gene data show CDR1 as WNHNN and CDR2 as SYGVQD (reference sequence). The CDR3 consists of 18 residues. V lost 1 base and J lost 1, with 16 bases in between. The CDR3, as DNA: TGCGCCAGCAGTGAGTGTGGATTGACAGAGAAGAACACCGGGGAGCTGTTTTTT. Translation gives CASSECGLTEKNTGELFF.

The rearrangement uses TRBV15 and TRBJ2-7; D possibly corresponds to TRBD1 (6 bases). Germline-derived CDR1 and CDR2 are LNHNV and YYDKDF (reference sequence). CDR3 length: 15 residues. Trimming took 10 bases from V and 5 from J, leaving 24 bases between them. The CDR3 sequence is CARRGGRGLWNEQYF. The CDR3 bases are TGTGCCAGGCGAGGGGGAAGGGGCTTATGGAACGAGCAGTACTTC.

This clone was seen only once. This chain uses TRBV5-1 with TRBJ1-1; 9 bases are shared with TRBD1. The CDR3 spans 16 residues. The J segment lost 3 bases and the V segment lost 1 base, leaving 7 bases of the junction unmatched. Germline values: CDR1 SGHRS, CDR2 YFSETQ. The CDR3 region is CASSLSPGQGHTEAFF. The DNA of the CDR3 is TGCGCCAGCAGCTTGTCCCCGGGACAGGGCCACACTGAAGCTTTCTTT.

V is TRBV28 and J is TRBJ2-7; D perhaps matches TRBD1 (5 bases). Per germline, CDR1 MDHEN and CDR2 SYDVKM. The V end lost 9 bases, the J end lost 1 base, and 13 bases lay between the germline ends. The CDR3 spans 13 residues. The CDR3 loop is CASKNRTSYEQYF. In DNA, the CDR3 is TGTGCCAGTAAGAACAGGACATCCTACGAGCAGTACTTC.

The CDR3 DNA reads as TGTGCCAGCAGTTTAGGGGGTTGGGACAGGAGTAGCAATCAGCCCCAGCATTTT. This gives the protein CASSLGGWDRSSNQPQHF. This sequence joins TRBV28 and TRBJ1-5; 8 positions match TRBD1. V lost 2 bases, J lost 0 bases, and 9 bases stayed unmatched. The CDR3 extends over 18 amino acids. The germline CDR1 and CDR2 sequences are MDHEN and SYDVKM.

This sequence joins TRBV5-1 and TRBJ2-3; 7 nucleotides match TRBD2. Trimming took 0 bases from V and 4 from J; bases not matched to a gene: 11. The germline CDR1 and CDR2 sequences are SGHRS and YFSETQ. This CDR3 is 17 amino acids long. The CDR3 DNA reads TGCGCCAGCAGCTTGGGGGCCGATGGGCTAGCGGCAGATACGCAGTATTTT. It specifies CASSLGADGLAADTQYF.

This chain links TRBV28 with TRBJ1-2, with a weak D call TRBD1 (6 bases). This CDR3 is built from 14 residues. V was pared by 4 bases and J by 2 bases, with 11 bases between. Germline V CDR1 and CDR2: MDHEN, SYDVKM. CDR3 nucleotide sequence: TGTGCCAGCAGTTCGGCGGACAGAAACTATGGCTACACCTTC. Translation: CASSSADRNYGYTF.

V is TRBV28 and J is TRBJ1-2; tentatively, D is TRBD1 (6 bases). The V and J ends lost 3 bases and 6 bases respectively, with 17 bases between them. Germline assignment: CDR1 MDHEN and CDR2 SYDVKM. This CDR3 is built from 15 residues. CDR3 sequence: CASSFPSTGRDGYTF. In DNA, the CDR3 is TGTGCCAGCAGTTTCCCCTCTACAGGGAGGGATGGCTACACCTTC.

A note on this clone: Without the conserved terminal phenylalanine or tryptophan, this CDR3 likely stems from a read error. The DNA is omitted, as the CDR3 cannot be located on it reliably, and the CDR3 follows TCRdb's listing. The chain carries TRBV5-8 and TRBJ1-2. Per the germline V gene, CDR1 is SGHTS and CDR2 is YDEGEE. With termini counted, the CDR3 has 13 amino acids. CDR3 in amino acids: CASSSRQIQQVSG.

This chain links TRBV4-2 with TRBJ2-5; D may be TRBD2 (7 bases). Germline CDR1 is LGHNA and CDR2 is YNFKEQ. V shed 8 bases and J shed 4 bases, with 14 bases lying between them. CDR3 size: 13 residues. The CDR3 here is CASSAGAGETQYF. The CDR3 DNA follows: TGTGCCAGCTCTGCGGGGGCGGGAGAGACCCAGTACTTC.